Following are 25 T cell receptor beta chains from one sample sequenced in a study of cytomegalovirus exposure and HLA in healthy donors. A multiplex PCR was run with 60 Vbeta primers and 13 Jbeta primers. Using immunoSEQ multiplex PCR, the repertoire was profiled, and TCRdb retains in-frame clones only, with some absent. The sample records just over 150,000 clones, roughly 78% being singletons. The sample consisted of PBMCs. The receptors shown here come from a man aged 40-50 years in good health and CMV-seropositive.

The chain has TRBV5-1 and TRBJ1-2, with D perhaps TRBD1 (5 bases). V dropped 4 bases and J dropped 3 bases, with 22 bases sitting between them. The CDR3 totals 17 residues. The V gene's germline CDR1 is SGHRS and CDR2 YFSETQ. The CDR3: CASSPTRWQGIHYGYTF. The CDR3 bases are TGCGCCAGCAGCCCAACAAGGTGGCAGGGAATTCACTATGGCTACACCTTC.

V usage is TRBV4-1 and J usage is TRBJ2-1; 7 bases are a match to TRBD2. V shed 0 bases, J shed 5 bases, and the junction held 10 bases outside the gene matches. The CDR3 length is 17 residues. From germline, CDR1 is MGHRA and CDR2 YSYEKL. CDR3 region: CASSQDWDGGSNNEQFF. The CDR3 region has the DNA TGCGCCAGCAGCCAAGATTGGGACGGGGGGTCTAACAATGAGCAGTTCTTC.

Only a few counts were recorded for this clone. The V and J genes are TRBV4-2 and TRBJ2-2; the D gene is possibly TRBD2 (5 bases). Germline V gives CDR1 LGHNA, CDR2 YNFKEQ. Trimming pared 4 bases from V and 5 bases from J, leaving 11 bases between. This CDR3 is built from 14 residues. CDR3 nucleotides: TGTGCCAGCAGCCTTGACTACCCAACCGGGGAGCTGTTTTTT. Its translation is CASSLDYPTGELFF.

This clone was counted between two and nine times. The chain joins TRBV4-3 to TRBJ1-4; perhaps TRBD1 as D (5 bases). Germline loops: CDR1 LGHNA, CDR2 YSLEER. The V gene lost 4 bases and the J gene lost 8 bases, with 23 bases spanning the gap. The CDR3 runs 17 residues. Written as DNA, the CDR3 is TGCGCCAGCAGCCCCGGCGGGCCCGGGAGGGGTGGGGAAAAACTGTTTTTT. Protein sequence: CASSPGGPGRGGEKLFF.

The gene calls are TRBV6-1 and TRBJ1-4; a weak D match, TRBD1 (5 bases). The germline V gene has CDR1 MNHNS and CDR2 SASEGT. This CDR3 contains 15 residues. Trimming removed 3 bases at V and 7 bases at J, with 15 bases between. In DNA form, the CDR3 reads TGTGCCAGCAGTGATTTCGGACCGGGGGGTGAAAAACTGTTTTTT. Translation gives CASSDFGPGGEKLFF.

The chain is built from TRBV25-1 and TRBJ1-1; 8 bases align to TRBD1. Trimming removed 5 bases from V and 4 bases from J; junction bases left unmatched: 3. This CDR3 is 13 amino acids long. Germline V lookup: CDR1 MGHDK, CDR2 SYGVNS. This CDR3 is CASSTTGGTEAFF. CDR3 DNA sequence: TGTGCCAGCAGTACAACAGGGGGCACTGAAGCTTTCTTT.

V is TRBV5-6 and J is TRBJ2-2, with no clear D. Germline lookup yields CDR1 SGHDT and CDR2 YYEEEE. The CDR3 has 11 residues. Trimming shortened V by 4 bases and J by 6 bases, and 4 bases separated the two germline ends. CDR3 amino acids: CASSLSGELFF. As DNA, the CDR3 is TGTGCCAGCAGCCTATCCGGGGAGCTGTTTTTT.

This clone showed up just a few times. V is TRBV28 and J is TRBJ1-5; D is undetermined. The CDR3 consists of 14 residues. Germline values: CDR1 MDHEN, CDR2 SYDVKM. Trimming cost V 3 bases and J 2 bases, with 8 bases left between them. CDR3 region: CASSFGQRNQPQHF. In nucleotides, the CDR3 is TGTGCCAGCAGTTTTGGGCAGCGCAATCAGCCCCAGCATTTT.

CDR3 sequence: CASSFSRVLTGELFF. CDR3 nucleotides: TGTGCCAGTAGTTTCAGCAGGGTGCTCACCGGGGAGCTGTTTTTT. This chain links TRBV19 with TRBJ2-2; maybe TRBD1 (5 bases). The CDR3 has 15 amino acids. Trimming shortened V by 5 bases and J by 4 bases, and 14 bases separated the two germline ends. Per germline, CDR1 LNHDA and CDR2 SQIVND (reference sequence).

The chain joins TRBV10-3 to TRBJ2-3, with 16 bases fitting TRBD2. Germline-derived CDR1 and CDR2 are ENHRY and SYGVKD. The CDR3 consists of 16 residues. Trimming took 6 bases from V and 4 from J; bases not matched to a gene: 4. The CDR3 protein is CAIRAGLAGGPDTQYF. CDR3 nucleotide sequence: TGTGCCATCAGGGCGGGACTAGCGGGGGGGCCAGATACGCAGTATTTT.

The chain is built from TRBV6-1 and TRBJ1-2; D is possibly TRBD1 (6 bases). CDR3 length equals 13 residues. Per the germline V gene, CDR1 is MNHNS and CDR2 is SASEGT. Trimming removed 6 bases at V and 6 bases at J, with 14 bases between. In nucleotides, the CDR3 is TGTGCCAGCAGGCAACAGGGTTTTGATGGCTACACCTTC. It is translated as CASRQQGFDGYTF.

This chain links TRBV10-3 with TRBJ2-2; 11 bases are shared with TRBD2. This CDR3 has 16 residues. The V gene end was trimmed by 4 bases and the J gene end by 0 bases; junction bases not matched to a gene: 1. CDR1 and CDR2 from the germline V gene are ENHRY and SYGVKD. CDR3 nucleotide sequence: TGTGCCATCAGTGGGACTAGCGGGTCGAACACCGGGGAGCTGTTTTTT. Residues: CAISGTSGSNTGELFF.

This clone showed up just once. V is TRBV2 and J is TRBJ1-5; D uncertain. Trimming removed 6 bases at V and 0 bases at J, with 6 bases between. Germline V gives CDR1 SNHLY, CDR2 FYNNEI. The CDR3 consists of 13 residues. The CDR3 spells CASRQDSNQPQHF. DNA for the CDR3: TGTGCCAGCAGGCAGGATAGCAATCAGCCCCAGCATTTT.

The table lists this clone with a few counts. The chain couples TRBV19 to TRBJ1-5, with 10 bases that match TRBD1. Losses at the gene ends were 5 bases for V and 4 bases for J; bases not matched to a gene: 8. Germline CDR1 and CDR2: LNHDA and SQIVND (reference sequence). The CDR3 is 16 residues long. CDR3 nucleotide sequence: TGTGCCAGTAGTCCCCGACAGGGGGCGCCGAATCAGCCCCAGCATTTT. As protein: CASSPRQGAPNQPQHF.

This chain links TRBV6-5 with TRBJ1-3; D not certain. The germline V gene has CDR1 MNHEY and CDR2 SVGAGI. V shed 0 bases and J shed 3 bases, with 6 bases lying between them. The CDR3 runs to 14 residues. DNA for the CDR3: TGTGCCAGCAGTTACTCCGGGTTTGGAAACACCATATATTTT. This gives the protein CASSYSGFGNTIYF.

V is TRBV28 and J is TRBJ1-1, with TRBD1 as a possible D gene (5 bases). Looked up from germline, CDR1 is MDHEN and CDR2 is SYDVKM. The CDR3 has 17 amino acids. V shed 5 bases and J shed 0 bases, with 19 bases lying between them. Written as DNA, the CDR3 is TGTGCCAGCAGTCCACGGGGGGGAGGATTTTTGAACACTGAAGCTTTCTTT. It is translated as CASSPRGGGFLNTEAFF.

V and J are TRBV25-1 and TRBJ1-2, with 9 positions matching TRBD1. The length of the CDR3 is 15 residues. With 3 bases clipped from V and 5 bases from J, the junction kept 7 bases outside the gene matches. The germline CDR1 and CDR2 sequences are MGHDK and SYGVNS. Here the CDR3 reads CASSDADRGFYGYTF. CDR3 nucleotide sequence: TGTGCCAGCAGTGACGCGGACAGGGGTTTTTATGGCTACACCTTC.

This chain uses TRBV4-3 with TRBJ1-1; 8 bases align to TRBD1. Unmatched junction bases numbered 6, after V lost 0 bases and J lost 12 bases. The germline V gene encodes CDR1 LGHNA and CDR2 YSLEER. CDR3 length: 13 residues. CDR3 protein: CASSQDAGGNTFF. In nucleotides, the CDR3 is TGCGCCAGCAGCCAAGATGCAGGGGGCAACACTTTCTTT.

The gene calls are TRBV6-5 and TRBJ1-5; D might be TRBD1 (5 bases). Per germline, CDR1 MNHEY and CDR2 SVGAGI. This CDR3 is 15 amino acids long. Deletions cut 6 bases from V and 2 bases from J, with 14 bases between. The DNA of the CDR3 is TGTGCCAGCAGGGACCGGACAATTGGCAATCAGCCCCAGCATTTT. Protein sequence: CASRDRTIGNQPQHF.

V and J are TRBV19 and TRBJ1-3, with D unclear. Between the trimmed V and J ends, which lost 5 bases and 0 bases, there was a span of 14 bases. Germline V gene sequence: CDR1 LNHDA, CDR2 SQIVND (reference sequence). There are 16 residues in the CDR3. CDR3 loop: CASSQTLGLSGNTIYF. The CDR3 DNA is TGTGCCAGTAGTCAAACCCTCGGACTCTCTGGAAACACCATATATTTT.

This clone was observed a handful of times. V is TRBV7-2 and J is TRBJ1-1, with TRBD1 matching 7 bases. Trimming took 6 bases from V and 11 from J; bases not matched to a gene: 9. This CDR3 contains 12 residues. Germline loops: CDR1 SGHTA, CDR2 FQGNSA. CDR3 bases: TGTGCCAGCAGTCCATACGACAGGGATGCTTTCTTT. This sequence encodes CASSPYDRDAFF.

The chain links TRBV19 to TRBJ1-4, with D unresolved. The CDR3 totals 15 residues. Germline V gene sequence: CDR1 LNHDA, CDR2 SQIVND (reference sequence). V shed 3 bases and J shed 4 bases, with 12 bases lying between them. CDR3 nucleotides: TGTGCCAGTAGTATTACCGAGAACGATAATGAAAAACTGTTTTTT. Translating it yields CASSITENDNEKLFF.

The CDR3 DNA reads TGTGCCAGCAGTGAAGGACGGGCAGGGCCGTACTTC. The encoded protein is CASSEGRAGPYF. The V and J genes are TRBV25-1 and TRBJ2-5; D perhaps matches TRBD1 (5 bases). The CDR3 runs 12 residues. Trimming pared 2 bases from V and 13 bases from J, leaving 14 bases between. Germline V gene sequence: CDR1 MGHDK, CDR2 SYGVNS. Looking up the rest from reference TRBV25-1 and TRBJ2-5 gives the full variable domain: EADIYQTPRYLVIGTGKKITLECSQTMGHDKMYWYQQDPGMELHLIHYSYGVNSTEKGDLSSESTVSRIRTEHFPLTLESARPSHTSQYLCASSEGRAGPYFGPGTRLLVL.

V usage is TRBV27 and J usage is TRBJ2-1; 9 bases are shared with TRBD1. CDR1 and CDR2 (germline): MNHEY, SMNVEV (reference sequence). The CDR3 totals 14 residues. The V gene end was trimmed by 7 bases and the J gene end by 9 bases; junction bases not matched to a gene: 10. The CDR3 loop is CASTLGTGSSEQFF. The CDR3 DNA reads TGTGCCAGCACCTTGGGGACAGGGTCGTCTGAGCAGTTCTTC.

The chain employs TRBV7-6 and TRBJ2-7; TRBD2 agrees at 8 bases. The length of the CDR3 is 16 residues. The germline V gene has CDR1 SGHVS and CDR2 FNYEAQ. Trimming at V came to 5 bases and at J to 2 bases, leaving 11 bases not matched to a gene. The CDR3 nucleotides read TGTGCCAGCAGCCCCGTCGGGGGGGGGCCTACCTACGAGCAGTACTTC. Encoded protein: CASSPVGGGPTYEQYF.